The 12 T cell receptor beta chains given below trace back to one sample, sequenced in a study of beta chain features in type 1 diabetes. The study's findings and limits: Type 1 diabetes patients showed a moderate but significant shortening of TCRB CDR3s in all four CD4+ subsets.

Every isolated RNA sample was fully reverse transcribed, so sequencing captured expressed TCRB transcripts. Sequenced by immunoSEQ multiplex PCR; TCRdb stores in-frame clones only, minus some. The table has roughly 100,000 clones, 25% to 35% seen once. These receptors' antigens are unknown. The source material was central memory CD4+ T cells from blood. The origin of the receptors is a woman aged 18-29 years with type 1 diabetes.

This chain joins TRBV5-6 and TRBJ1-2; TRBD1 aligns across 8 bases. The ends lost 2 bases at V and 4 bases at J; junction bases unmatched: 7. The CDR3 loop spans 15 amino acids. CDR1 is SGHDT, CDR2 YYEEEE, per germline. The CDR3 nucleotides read TGTGCCAGCAGCTTTGGACAGGGAGGTGGCTATGGCTACACCTTC. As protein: CASSFGQGGGYGYTF.

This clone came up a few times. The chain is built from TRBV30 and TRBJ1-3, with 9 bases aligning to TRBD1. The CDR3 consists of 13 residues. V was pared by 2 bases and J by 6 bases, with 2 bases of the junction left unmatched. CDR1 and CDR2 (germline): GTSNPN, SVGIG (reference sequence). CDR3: CAWSRDRANTIYF. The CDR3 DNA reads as TGTGCCTGGAGTAGGGACAGGGCAAACACCATATATTTT.

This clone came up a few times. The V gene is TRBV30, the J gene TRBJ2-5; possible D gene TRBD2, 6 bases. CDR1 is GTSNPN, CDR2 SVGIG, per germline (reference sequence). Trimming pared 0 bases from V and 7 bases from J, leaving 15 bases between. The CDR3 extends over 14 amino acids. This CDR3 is CAWSVRTKEGTQYF. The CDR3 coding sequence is TGTGCCTGGAGTGTACGGACTAAAGAGGGGACCCAGTACTTC.

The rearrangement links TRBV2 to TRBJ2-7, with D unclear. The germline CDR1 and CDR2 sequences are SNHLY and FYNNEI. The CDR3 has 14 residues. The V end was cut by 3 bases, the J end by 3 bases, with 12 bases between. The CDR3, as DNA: TGTGCCAGCAGTGATTATCTGGGCAGCTACGAGCAGTACTTC. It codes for CASSDYLGSYEQYF.

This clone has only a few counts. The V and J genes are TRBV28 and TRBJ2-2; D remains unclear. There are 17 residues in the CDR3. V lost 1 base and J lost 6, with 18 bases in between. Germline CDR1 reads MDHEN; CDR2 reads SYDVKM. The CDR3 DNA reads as TGTGCCAGCAGTTTATATGTGGGTAGCCCGGGTTCCGGGGAGCTGTTTTTT. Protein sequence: CASSLYVGSPGSGELFF.

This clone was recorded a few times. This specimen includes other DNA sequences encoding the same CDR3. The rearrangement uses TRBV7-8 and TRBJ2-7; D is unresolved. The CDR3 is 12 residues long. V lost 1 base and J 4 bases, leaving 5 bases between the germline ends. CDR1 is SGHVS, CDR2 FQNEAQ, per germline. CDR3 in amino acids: CASSLVEYEQYF. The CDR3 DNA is TGTGCCAGCAGCTTAGTTGAGTACGAGCAGTACTTC.

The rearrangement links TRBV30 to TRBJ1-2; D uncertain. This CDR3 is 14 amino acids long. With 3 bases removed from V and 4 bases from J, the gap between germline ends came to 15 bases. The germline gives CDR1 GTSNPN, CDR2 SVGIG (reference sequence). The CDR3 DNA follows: TGTGCCTGGAGATACGAAGTGGCGGCCTATGGCTACACCTTC. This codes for CAWRYEVAAYGYTF. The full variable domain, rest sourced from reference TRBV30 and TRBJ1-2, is SQTIHQWPATLVQPVGSPLSLECTVEGTSNPNLYWYRQAAGRGLQLLFYSVGIGQISSEVPQNLSASRPQDRQFILSSKKLLLSDSGFYLCAWRYEVAAYGYTFGSGTRLTVV.

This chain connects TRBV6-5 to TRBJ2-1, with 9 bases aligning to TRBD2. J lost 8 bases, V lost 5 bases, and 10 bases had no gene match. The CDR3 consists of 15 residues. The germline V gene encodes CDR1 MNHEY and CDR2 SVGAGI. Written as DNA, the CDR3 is TGTGCCAGCAGTGGGCCGGCTAGCGGGACCCATGAGCAGTTCTTC. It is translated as CASSGPASGTHEQFF.

The CDR3 nucleotides read TGTGCCAGCAGCTTGGGACTGACTAGAGGGTTCACAGATACGCAGTATTTT. Translation gives CASSLGLTRGFTDTQYF. The rearrangement links TRBV5-5 to TRBJ2-3; weak D call: TRBD2 (6 bases). Trimming took 0 bases from V and 2 from J, leaving 16 bases between them. The CDR3 runs to 17 residues. The V gene's germline CDR1 is SGHKS and CDR2 YYEKEE (reference sequence).

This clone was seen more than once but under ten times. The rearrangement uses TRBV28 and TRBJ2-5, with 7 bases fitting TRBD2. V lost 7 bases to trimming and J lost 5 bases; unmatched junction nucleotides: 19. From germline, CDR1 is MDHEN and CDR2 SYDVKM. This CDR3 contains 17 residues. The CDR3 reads CASTLPNGGRAGETQYF. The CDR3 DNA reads TGTGCCAGCACCCTGCCGAATGGAGGGAGGGCCGGGGAGACCCAGTACTTC.

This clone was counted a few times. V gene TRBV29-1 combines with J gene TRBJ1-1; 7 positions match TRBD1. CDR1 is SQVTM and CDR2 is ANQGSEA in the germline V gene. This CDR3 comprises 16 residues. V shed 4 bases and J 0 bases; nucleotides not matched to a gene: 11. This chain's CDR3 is CSVVSRGKFMNTEAFF. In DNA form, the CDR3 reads TGCAGCGTTGTATCCAGGGGGAAATTCATGAACACTGAAGCTTTCTTT.

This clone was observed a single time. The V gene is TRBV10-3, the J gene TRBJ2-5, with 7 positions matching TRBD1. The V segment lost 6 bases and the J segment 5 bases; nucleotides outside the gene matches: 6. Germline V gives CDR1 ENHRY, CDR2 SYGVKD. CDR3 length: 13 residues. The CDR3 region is CAIRATGVETQYF. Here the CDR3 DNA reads TGTGCCATCAGGGCTACAGGGGTGGAGACCCAGTACTTC.